A selection of T cell receptor beta chains follows, all from one sample in a study of T cells in Graves' hyperthyroidism and ophthalmopathy. Using its own MiXCR run on the multiplex PCR reads, TCRdb lists one record per CDR3 protein. The sample lists 550,000 to 600,000 distinct CDR3 sequences, approximately 16% seen once, with about 18% in the top ten. The sample taken for sequencing was blood. The source of these receptors is a woman under 30 with Graves' hyperthyroidism. CDR3s include the opening cysteine and the closing phenylalanine or tryptophan. A D gene is named only where the DNA matches it firmly. A clone size is listed for some rows: how often the clone was seen (once, few, many), or a class if it is expanded.

clone_size d_call j_call v_call cdr3_nt cdr3_aa
many . TRBJ2-7 TRBV6-2/TRBV6-3 TGTGCCAGCAGAAGCGTTGGGCAGACCTCCTACGAGCAGTACTTC CASRSVGQTSYEQYF
few TRBD1 TRBJ1-1 TRBV12-3/TRBV12-4 TGTGCCAGCAGTAGGGACAGGTGGCTAGCTTTCTTT CASSRDRWLAFF
. TRBD2 TRBJ2-1 TRBV28 TGTGCCAGCAGTTTCCTGGGGACTAGCGGGACATCACGTAAACAGTTCTTC CASSFLGTSGTSRKQFF
many TRBD2 TRBJ2-3 TRBV12-3/TRBV12-4 TGTGCCAGCAGTTTTGCGCCCTGGTCTAGCGGGGGAAGCACAGATACGCAGTATTTT CASSFAPWSSGGSTDTQYF
many TRBD1 TRBJ1-6 TRBV2 TGTGCCAGCAGGGGGACAGGCTCAAATTCACCCCTCCACTTT CASRGTGSNSPLHF
. TRBD1 TRBJ1-1 TRBV5-6 TGTGCCAGCAGCTTGGGCAGGGGGCGGGTGAACACTGAAGCTTGCTTT CASSLGRGRVNTEACF
few . TRBJ1-3 TRBV30 TGTGCCTGGACAGGGTCTGGAAACACCATATATTTT CAWTGSGNTIYF
. . TRBJ1-1 TRBV20-1 TGCAGTGTTAGAGCCCAGGATACTGAAGCTTTCTTT CSVRAQDTEAFF
. . TRBJ1-5 TRBV3-1 TGTGCCAGCAGCCAAGAGGTGACAAGTAATCAGCCCCAGCATTTT CASSQEVTSNQPQHF
many . TRBJ2-7 TRBV6-1 TGTGCCAGCAGTGCGCGGGGCTCAACGTACGAGCAGTACTTC CASSARGSTYEQYF
many TRBD1 TRBJ2-4 TRBV11-2 TGTGCCAGCAGCCAAGGACAGGGAGGAAACATTCAGTACTTC CASSQGQGGNIQYF
many . TRBJ2-1 TRBV11-2 TGTGCCAGCAGCTGGGACGGAGGGGGGAATGAGCAGTTCTTC CASSWDGGGNEQFF
many TRBD2 TRBJ2-3 TRBV7-2 TGTGCCAGCAGCTTAGGACTAGCGGGGGGAGATACGCAGTATTTT CASSLGLAGGDTQYF
. TRBD2 TRBJ2-1 TRBV20-1 TGCAGTGCCCCCGGACTAGCGGCTAGCTCCTACAATGAGCAGTTCTTC CSAPGLAASSYNEQFF
many . TRBJ2-1 TRBV4-2 TGTGCCAGCAGCCAAGAATCAGACTCCTACAATGAGCAGTTCTTC CASSQESDSYNEQFF
. TRBD1 TRBJ2-7 TRBV2 TGTGCCAGCAGGGGTTTTAAAGGGGGCCAACTCTCCTACGAGCAGTACTTC CASRGFKGGQLSYEQYF